Listed below are T cell receptor beta chains from one sample, sequenced in a study of T-cell memory formation after mild COVID-19. MiXCR, applied by TCRdb to the 5' RACE reads, yields one record per CDR3 protein. The table shows approximately 300,000 distinct CDR3 sequences, with 15% to 20% occurring only once. Sequences were obtained from PBMCs or a T cell subset sorted from them (not recorded which). The receptors come from a man between 18 and 35 years old who had mild COVID-19 (a few samples of this study predate the infection). Cell type and time point are not known. Each CDR3 is given with its conserved first and last residue. The order of the fields is clone size, V gene, D gene, J gene, CDR3 DNA, CDR3 protein. D genes are given only for firm matches. For some rows the clone size is stated as once, few or many, or as a class when expanded; others skip it.

>.|TRBV7-2|.|TRBJ1-5
TGTGCCAGCACCCTTCTCCCTGATCAGCCCCAGCATTTT
CASTLLPDQPQHF
>.|TRBV5-1|.|TRBJ1-3
TGCGCCAGCTCCGATGGGGGAACCTCTGGAAACACCATATATTTT
CASSDGGTSGNTIYF
>few|TRBV10-2|.|TRBJ2-7
TGCGCCAGCAGTGAGTCCGGCGGGCTCGAGCAGTACTTC
CASSESGGLEQYF
>many|TRBV5-4|TRBD1|TRBJ2-1
TGTGCCAGCGGCTTTGGAGACAGGGGCTACAATGAGCAGTTCTTC
CASGFGDRGYNEQFF
>few|TRBV5-1|TRBD1|TRBJ1-1
TGCGCCAGCAGCTTGTACAGGGGGTCCACTGAAGCTTTCTTT
CASSLYRGSTEAFF
>.|TRBV6-1|.|TRBJ2-7
TGTGCCAGCAGTGAGCAGGCGAGCTCCTACGAGCAGTACTTC
CASSEQASSYEQYF
>few|TRBV7-2|TRBD2|TRBJ2-1
TGTGCCAGCAGCTTCCAGCGGGGGGACAATGAGCAGTTCTTC
CASSFQRGDNEQFF
>.|TRBV3-1|.|TRBJ1-2
TGTGCCAGCAGCCTGACCAGATATAACTATGGCTACACCTTC
CASSLTRYNYGYTF
>once|TRBV7-2|TRBD2|TRBJ2-7
TGTGCCAGCAGCTTAATGGCTAGCGGGTACGAGCAGTACTTC
CASSLMASGYEQYF
>.|TRBV7-9|TRBD1|TRBJ1-2
TGTGCCAGCAGCTTAGTTGGACAGGCGTTTTTCCGACCCAACTATGGCTACACCTTC
CASSLVGQAFFRPNYGYTF
>few|TRBV5-1|TRBD2|TRBJ2-3
TGCGCCAGCAGCTTGGCTAGCGGGGAGATAGATACGCAGTATTTT
CASSLASGEIDTQYF
>many|TRBV3-1|.|TRBJ1-1
TGTGCCAGCAGCCAAGACGGGGCGGCTGAGGCTTTCTTT
CASSQDGAAEAFF
>few|TRBV5-1|TRBD1|TRBJ2-1
TGCGCCAGCAGTTCCGGGACAGGGCAGGGGAAGCAGTTCTTC
CASSSGTGQGKQFF
>few|TRBV19|.|TRBJ1-5
TGTGCCAGTAATGCGGGGGGTCGGAATCAGCCCCAGCATTTT
CASNAGGRNQPQHF
>few|TRBV4-1|.|TRBJ2-7
TGCGCCAGCAGCCAACGGACAGCCTTAGGGTACGAGCAGTACTTC
CASSQRTALGYEQYF
>few|TRBV29-1|.|TRBJ1-1
TGCAGCGTTGAGACAGGAGCTGAAGCTTTCTTT
CSVETGAEAFF
>many|TRBV6-6|TRBD1|TRBJ2-7
TGTGCCAGCAGTATCCAGGGGGCAGTCTACGAGCAGTACTTC
CASSIQGAVYEQYF
>.|TRBV7-8|.|TRBJ2-1
TGTGCCAGCAGCACATTGAGTGAGCAGTTCTTC
CASSTLSEQFF
>once|TRBV7-8|TRBD1|TRBJ2-7
TGTGCCAGCAGCCCGAAGGGACAGAGGTTCTCCTACGAGCAGTACTTC
CASSPKGQRFSYEQYF
>many|TRBV4-3|.|TRBJ2-1
TGCGCCAGCAGCCCAGGGACCGCGAGGTACAATGAGCAGTTCTTC
CASSPGTARYNEQFF
>many|TRBV12-3/TRBV12-4|.|TRBJ2-3
TGTGCCAGCAGTTTAACGGGGTCAGATACGCAGTATTTT
CASSLTGSDTQYF
>.|TRBV20-1|.|TRBJ2-1
TGCAGTGCTAGGCGCGAGAATGAGCAGTTCTTC
CSARRENEQFF
>few|TRBV4-3|.|TRBJ1-5
TGCGCCAGCAGCCAAGATCCCCGGGACGATCAGCCCCAGCATTTT
CASSQDPRDDQPQHF
>.|TRBV6-5|.|TRBJ1-2
TGTGCCAGCAGCCGACGGACAGAATATGACTATGGCTACACCTTC
CASSRRTEYDYGYTF
>.|TRBV5-1|TRBD2|TRBJ2-1
TGCGCCAGCAGTTCCGGGACTAGCTGGGGGAATGAGCAGTTCTTC
CASSSGTSWGNEQFF
>few|TRBV7-9|.|TRBJ2-1
TGTGCCAGCAGCTTCCAAACAGGCCCCAATGAGCAGTTCTTC
CASSFQTGPNEQFF